The TCR beta chain described here comes from a study of blood T cell repertoires in COVID-19. Study information: Some COVID-19 samples were acute and others convalescent; all came from the United States, Italy and Spain.

Between the trimmed V and J ends, which lost 3 bases and 3 bases, there was a span of 14 bases. The germline CDR1 and CDR2 sequences are SQVTM and ANQGSEA. The CDR3 loop spans 14 amino acids. In the original analysis: Reference gene primer amplification yielded estimated nucleated cell counts. Clones were read by immunoSEQ multiplex PCR, and TCRdb kept only the in-frame ones, dropping some. That table supplies the V and J calls and clone size; D and trimming were determined from the DNA. The sample includes just under 300,000 clones, around 87% of them seen just once. The source is a man between 65 and 85 years old with acute or convalescent COVID-19. The chain has TRBV29-1 and TRBJ1-2, with D possibly matching TRBD1 (6 bases). The specimen sequenced was peripheral blood. The CDR3 spells CSVDKGRGYYGYTF. DNA of the CDR3: TGCAGCGTTGATAAGGGCAGGGGCTACTATGGCTACACCTTC.